One sample yielded the 8 T cell receptor beta chains listed below, sequenced in a study of CD8+ T cells in alopecia areata. RNA, once extracted, was reverse transcribed into cDNA for use as the sequencing template. Generated by immunoSEQ multiplex PCR, the TCRdb table keeps only in-frame clones and is missing some. The sample has roughly 120,000 clones; around 64% are singletons. The material sequenced was CD4+ T cells sorted from blood. The origin of the receptors is a human donor in good health.

The CDR3 here is CASSLDLRGSHEQYF. The DNA for the CDR3 is TGTGCCAGCAGCCTAGATCTCAGGGGGTCCCACGAGCAGTACTTC. The chain joins TRBV7-9 to TRBJ2-7; 7 nucleotides align to TRBD1. CDR1 is SEHNR, CDR2 FQNEAQ, per germline (reference sequence). V shed 5 bases and J 5 bases; nucleotides not matched to a gene: 12. This CDR3 contains 15 residues.

A few counts support this clone. CDR3: CASRLQGYGYTF. For the CDR3, the DNA is TGTGCCAGCAGACTACAGGGGTATGGCTACACCTTC. This chain connects TRBV6-6 to TRBJ1-2; TRBD1 aligns across 7 bases. Looked up from germline, CDR1 is MNHNY and CDR2 is SVGAGI (reference sequence). The V and J ends lost 6 bases and 5 bases, in that order; junction bases with no gene match: 3. The CDR3 runs 12 residues.

This chain links TRBV29-1 with TRBJ2-1; TRBD1 or TRBD2 may be the D gene (5 bases each). CDR1 is SQVTM, CDR2 ANQGSEA, per germline. Trimming removed 5 bases at V and 2 bases at J, with 19 bases between. The CDR3 runs to 16 residues. The CDR3 sequence is CSVPGLLRGPYNEQFF. CDR3 DNA sequence: TGCAGCGTTCCAGGACTCCTCCGGGGCCCCTACAATGAGCAGTTCTTC.

The chain links TRBV15 to TRBJ2-6; D is ambiguous. Deletions cut 0 bases from V and 0 bases from J, with 9 bases between. Germline CDR1 is LNHNV and CDR2 is YYDKDF (reference sequence). The CDR3 loop spans 17 amino acids. This chain's CDR3 is CATSRDGSRSGANVLTF. CDR3 sequence (DNA): TGTGCCACCAGCAGAGATGGATCCCGCTCTGGGGCCAACGTCCTGACTTTC.

The gene calls are TRBV5-1 and TRBJ2-3, with no clear D. The CDR3 is 15 residues long. Germline CDR1 reads SGHRS; CDR2 reads YFSETQ. V lost 0 bases and J lost 0, with 8 bases in between. The CDR3 sequence: CASSLEVGSTDTQYF. CDR3 coding DNA: TGCGCCAGCAGCTTGGAGGTGGGAAGCACAGATACGCAGTATTTT.

The gene calls are TRBV7-6 and TRBJ1-4, with no clear D. The V gene lost 1 base and the J gene lost 0 bases, with 15 bases spanning the gap. Germline V gives CDR1 SGHVS, CDR2 FNYEAQ. This CDR3 comprises 18 residues. DNA for the CDR3: TGTGCCAGCAGCTTAGGGTTGATAGTGGACTCAACTAATGAAAAACTGTTTTTT. Its translation is CASSLGLIVDSTNEKLFF.

The chain uses TRBV15 and TRBJ2-7; tentative D call: TRBD1 (6 bases). The CDR3 consists of 12 residues. CDR1 is LNHNV and CDR2 is YYDKDF in the germline V gene (reference sequence). V was shortened by 0 bases and J by 6 bases, with 6 bases between the two germline ends. The CDR3 nucleotides are TGTGCCACCAGCAGAGACAGGGGCGAGCAGTACTTC. Its protein is CATSRDRGEQYF.

The chain joins TRBV4-1 to TRBJ2-1; a possible D gene is TRBD1 (5 bases). V shed 4 bases and J shed 12 bases, with 13 bases lying between them. The CDR3 length is 12 residues. Germline CDR1 MGHRA, CDR2 YSYEKL. The CDR3 nucleotides are TGCGCCAGCAGCCCAGGATGGGGCGGGCAGTTCTTC. It specifies CASSPGWGGQFF.